This entry lists 30 T cell receptor beta chains sequenced from one sample in a study of T cells in Graves' hyperthyroidism and ophthalmopathy. Researchers took RNA transcripts and amplified the TCR beta CDR3 regions from them. The primer set for the first-round RT-PCR of the TCR CDR3 was HTBI. TCRdb passed the multiplex PCR reads through MiXCR, listing each CDR3 protein once. The data contain about 840,000 distinct CDR3 sequences, 38% of them singletons. The sequencing sample was made of blood. The receptors were sampled from a man between 18 and 29 years old with Graves' hyperthyroidism.

This clonotype was recorded at least ten times. Germline and junction disagree at one end, which may indicate a read error. The rearrangement links TRBV5-1 to TRBJ1-1; 8 bases map to TRBD1. Germline V gene lookup returns CDR1 SGHRS and CDR2 YFSETQ. This CDR3 has 14 residues. CDR3 region: CASSPGQANTEAFF. The CDR3 bases are TGTGCCAGTAGTCCGGGACAGGCGAACACTGAAGCTTTCTTT.

V is TRBV6-5 and J is TRBJ2-2; unclear D gene. The CDR3 extends over 16 amino acids. V gave up 2 bases and J gave up 4 bases, with 14 bases separating them. Looked up from germline, CDR1 is MNHEY and CDR2 is SVGAGI. Written as DNA, the CDR3 is TGTGCCAGCAGTTACAAGCCGAGAACCGTCACCGGGGAGCTGTTTTTT. Translation gives CASSYKPRTVTGELFF.

CDR3 nucleotides: TGTGCTAGAGGTCAATGGGCTAACTATGGCTACACCTTC. Its protein is CARGQWANYGYTF. The genes are TRBV25-1 and TRBJ1-2, with no clear D. The CDR3 is 13 residues long. Germline CDR1 is MGHDK and CDR2 is SYGVNS.

This clonotype appeared many times. CDR3 protein: CASNSGGETQYF. Written as DNA, the CDR3 is TGTGCCAGTAATTCGGGAGGGGAGACCCAGTACTTC. The chain carries TRBV19 and TRBJ2-5; 8 nucleotides match TRBD2. The junction had 3 bases not matched to a gene; V was cut back by 7 bases and J by 5 bases. CDR1 and CDR2 from the germline V gene are LNHDA and SQIVND (reference sequence). The CDR3 is made up of 12 amino acids.

The chain joins TRBV5-6 to TRBJ2-6; D remains ambiguous. The V end was cut by 5 bases, the J end by 0 bases, with 9 bases between. The CDR3 extends over 15 amino acids. Germline-derived CDR1 and CDR2 are SGHDT and YYEEEE. The CDR3 sequence: CASRDVSSGANVLTF. CDR3 in DNA: TGTGCCAGCAGGGACGTTAGCTCTGGGGCCAACGTCCTGACTTTC.

V usage is TRBV10-2 and J usage is TRBJ1-4; D gene unclear. V was trimmed by 7 bases and J by 8 bases, leaving 11 bases between them. The length of the CDR3 is 12 residues. Germline-derived CDR1 and CDR2 are WSHSY and SAAADI. The DNA of the CDR3 is TGCGCCAGCATTCCAGCGGGGGAAAAACTGTTTTTT. It codes for CASIPAGEKLFF.

This chain uses TRBV5-1 with TRBJ2-7; no firm D call. Germline V gene sequence: CDR1 SGHRS, CDR2 YFSETQ. The CDR3 extends over 15 amino acids. Trimming left V 4 bases short and J 2 bases short, with 16 bases between. The CDR3 DNA sequence: TGCGCCAGCAGCCCCGGACGGAACCGCGCCTACGAGCAGTACTTC. Protein: CASSPGRNRAYEQYF. The full variable domain, in which reference TRBV5-1 and TRBJ2-7 provide the parts outside the CDR3, is KAGVTQTPRYLIKTRGQQVTLSCSPISGHRSVSWYQQTPGQGLQFLFEYFSETQRNKGNFPGRFSGRQFSNSRSEMNVSTLELGDSALYLCASSPGRNRAYEQYFGPGTRLTVT.

The chain employs TRBV9 and TRBJ2-5; no clear D. Germline CDR1 reads SGDLS; CDR2 reads YYNGEE. V dropped 10 bases and J dropped 3 bases, with 4 bases sitting between them. CDR3 length equals 9 residues. The CDR3 reads CAREETQYF. The CDR3 DNA reads TGTGCCCGCGAAGAGACCCAGTACTTC.

The rearrangement joins TRBV25-1 to TRBJ2-7, with D perhaps matching TRBD1 (6 bases). Trimming left V 10 bases short and J 2 bases short, with 15 bases between. The CDR3 contains 13 residues. The germline gives CDR1 MGHDK, CDR2 SYGVNS. CDR3 sequence reads: CATRRTAAYEQYF. The CDR3 DNA follows: TGTGCCACCAGAAGGACAGCCGCCTACGAGCAGTACTTC.

The rearrangement links TRBV6-5 to TRBJ1-4; D is perhaps TRBD1 (5 bases). The CDR3 is 14 residues long. Deletions cut 0 bases from V and 10 bases from J, with 12 bases between. Germline CDR1 and CDR2: MNHEY and SVGAGI. CDR3 protein: CASSYSTGGAKLFF. The CDR3 DNA reads as TGTGCCAGCAGTTACTCGACTGGGGGAGCAAAACTGTTTTTT.

This clonotype showed up many times. This chain links TRBV15 with TRBJ1-1; D remains unclear. This CDR3 is built from 14 residues. In germline, CDR1 is LNHNV, CDR2 YYDKDF (reference sequence). The V gene lost 0 bases and the J gene lost 6 bases, with 11 bases spanning the gap. CDR3 protein: CATSRDSGSSEAFF. The CDR3 nucleotides are TGTGCCACCAGCAGAGACTCAGGTAGCTCTGAAGCTTTCTTT.

CDR3: CASTGGYGETQYF. CDR3 sequence (DNA): TGTGCCAGTACGGGGGGCTACGGGGAGACCCAGTACTTC. The rearrangement uses TRBV19 and TRBJ2-5, with D possibly TRBD2 on 7 matching bases. V was clipped by 7 bases and J by 5 bases, with 14 bases between them. The CDR3 extends over 13 amino acids. From germline, CDR1 is LNHDA and CDR2 SQIVND (reference sequence). The variable domain in full, completed from reference TRBV19 and TRBJ2-5, reads DGGITQSPKYLFRKEGQNVTLSCEQNLNHDAMYWYRQDPGQGLRLIYYSQIVNDFQKGDIAEGYSVSREKKESFPLTVTSAQKNPTAFYLCASTGGYGETQYFGPGTRLLVL.

CDR3 in amino acids: CSGGTGDGETQYF. CDR3 coding DNA: TGCAGCGGTGGGACAGGGGATGGGGAGACCCAGTACTTC. This chain uses TRBV29-1 with TRBJ2-5; 10 nucleotides align to TRBD1. V was clipped by 7 bases and J by 5 bases; unmatched bases: 7. Per the germline V gene, CDR1 is SQVTM and CDR2 is ANQGSEA. CDR3 length: 13 residues. Supplemented by reference TRBV29-1 and TRBJ2-5, the full variable domain reads SAVISQKPSRDICQRGTSLTIQCQVDSQVTMMFWYRQQPGQSLTLIATANQGSEATYESGFVIDKFPISRPNLTFSTLTVSNMSPEDSSIYLCSGGTGDGETQYFGPGTRLLVL.

This clonotype was seen at least ten times. The chain employs TRBV10-3 and TRBJ1-3; no clear D. V lost 6 bases, J lost 0 bases, and 12 bases lay in between. The CDR3 has 15 amino acids. CDR1 ENHRY and CDR2 SYGVKD come from the germline V gene. The CDR3: CAIRPGDHSGNTIYF. Here the CDR3 DNA reads TGTGCCATCAGGCCGGGAGATCACTCTGGAAACACCATATATTTT.

In regard to this clonotype: Mismatch with germline at one junction end may stem from a read error. The genes are TRBV29-1 and TRBJ1-2; 8 bases match TRBD1. The CDR3 totals 13 residues. Looked up from germline, CDR1 is SQVTM and CDR2 is ANQGSEA. CDR3 amino acids: CCVSTGEVDGDTF. CDR3 DNA sequence: TGCTGCGTTTCGACAGGGGAGGTTGATGGCGACACCTTC.

Many counts were recorded for this clonotype. The chain couples TRBV19 to TRBJ1-4, with D unclear. Per the germline V gene, CDR1 is LNHDA and CDR2 is SQIVND (reference sequence). Trimming cost V 6 bases and J 8 bases, with 10 bases left between them. The CDR3 has 12 residues. CDR3 coding DNA: TGTGCCAGTAGAGACTCAGCCGAAAAACTGTTTTTT. This translates into CASRDSAEKLFF.

This clonotype was recorded at least ten times. The chain's CDR3 is CASSAQGSPLHF. CDR3 sequence (DNA): TGTGCCAGCAGCGCTCAAGGATCACCCCTCCACTTT. The genes are TRBV9 and TRBJ1-6; D ambiguous. This CDR3 region has 12 residues. The germline V gene encodes CDR1 SGDLS and CDR2 YYNGEE. V lost 3 bases and J 10 bases, leaving 8 bases between the germline ends.

This chain joins TRBV12-3 or TRBV12-4 and TRBJ2-7; 7 bases match TRBD1. This CDR3 is built from 15 residues. The J segment lost 7 bases and the V segment lost 5 bases, leaving 14 bases of the junction unmatched. This CDR3 is CASSQDRSLVLEQYF. CDR3 nucleotides: TGTGCCAGCAGTCAGGACAGGAGCCTCGTTTTGGAGCAGTACTTC.

The chain is built from TRBV20-1 and TRBJ1-4; D not resolved. Germline CDR1 DFQATT, CDR2 SNEGSKA (reference sequence). Trimming removed 0 bases at V and 4 bases at J, with 9 bases between. The CDR3 totals 14 residues. The chain's CDR3 is CSARDPRRNEKLFF. CDR3 nucleotide sequence: TGCAGTGCTAGAGATCCACGGCGTAATGAAAAACTGTTTTTT.

This clonotype was picked up one time. The V gene is TRBV4-3, the J gene TRBJ2-5; D gene uncertain. This CDR3 is built from 13 residues. The germline V gene encodes CDR1 LGHNA and CDR2 YSLEER. The V gene lost 2 bases and the J gene lost 9 bases, with 13 bases spanning the gap. CDR3 loop: CASSQSESEAQYF. In nucleotides, the CDR3 is TGCGCCAGCAGCCAAAGTGAGAGCGAGGCCCAGTACTTC.

This clonotype was seen many times. The rearrangement links TRBV24-1 to TRBJ2-2, with 7 nucleotides matching TRBD2. The CDR3 has 15 amino acids. The V gene's germline CDR1 is KGHDR and CDR2 SFDVKD. V lost 6 bases, J lost 2 bases, and 5 bases stayed unmatched. The CDR3 sequence is CATSPSGTNTGELFF. The CDR3 bases are TGTGCCACCAGTCCAAGCGGGACCAACACCGGGGAGCTGTTTTTT.

Comment on this clonotype: An end of the junction does not agree with germline; a read error may underlie this. J is TRBJ2-7 and V is TRBV7-9; 9 bases fit TRBD1. The CDR3 length is 15 residues. Germline CDR1 SEHNR, CDR2 FQNEAQ (reference sequence). The CDR3 region is CASSHNGQGTYEQYF. The CDR3 bases are TGCGCCAGCAGCCATAATGGACAGGGGACCTACGAGCAGTACTTC.

Many counts were recorded for this clonotype. The chain joins TRBV20-1 to TRBJ1-5; D might be TRBD1 (6 bases). V lost 0 bases and J lost 5, with 8 bases in between. The CDR3 totals 13 residues. Germline CDR1 is DFQATT and CDR2 is SNEGSKA (reference sequence). This CDR3 reads CSARDHRDQPQHF. The DNA for the CDR3 is TGCAGTGCTAGAGATCACAGGGATCAGCCCCAGCATTTT.

Written as DNA, the CDR3 is TGTGCCAGCAGCGAACTACCGGGACTAGCCCGCGAAACCAACACCGGGGAGCTGTTTTTT. As protein: CASSELPGLARETNTGELFF. This chain uses TRBV7-9 with TRBJ2-2; 9 nucleotides align to TRBD2. The ends lost 5 bases at V and 2 bases at J; junction bases unmatched: 18. In germline, CDR1 is SEHNR, CDR2 FQNEAQ (reference sequence). The CDR3 totals 20 residues.

The sample holds one count of this clonotype. The V and J genes are TRBV20-1 and TRBJ1-4; D perhaps matches TRBD1 (5 bases). This CDR3 is 15 amino acids long. Germline V gene sequence: CDR1 DFQATT, CDR2 SNEGSKA (reference sequence). Trimming took 7 bases from V and 8 from J, leaving 23 bases between them. CDR3 loop: CSGSPGEAGSEKLFF. CDR3 bases: TGCAGTGGGTCCCCGGGGGAGGCGGGTAGCGAAAAACTGTTTTTT.

Regarding this clonotype: This clone may be a read error of a much larger clone one base away. The chain links TRBV9 to TRBJ1-1, with TRBD1 as a possible D gene (6 bases). CDR3 length: 15 amino acids. V lost 1 base and J lost 9, with 19 bases in between. Germline CDR1 and CDR2: SGDLS and YYNGEE. The CDR3 DNA reads as TGTGCCAGCAGCGTAATCCGGGACACCCCGGGAAAAGCTTTCTTT. Protein sequence: CASSVIRDTPGKAFF.

This clonotype was observed at least ten times. The rearrangement uses TRBV20-1 and TRBJ1-1; D gene unclear. The CDR3 totals 12 residues. The germline gives CDR1 DFQATT, CDR2 SNEGSKA (reference sequence). The V and J ends lost 2 bases and 7 bases respectively, with 11 bases between them. Here the CDR3 reads CSARSRESEAFF. The CDR3 DNA reads as TGCAGTGCTAGATCACGTGAGAGTGAAGCTTTCTTT.

The chain couples TRBV24-1 to TRBJ1-6; 12 bases line up with TRBD1. V lost 8 bases and J lost 7; bases outside the gene matches: 5. In germline, CDR1 is KGHDR, CDR2 SFDVKD. There are 15 residues in the CDR3. This CDR3 is CATTTGQGANSPLHF. The CDR3 coding sequence is TGTGCCACCACAACGGGACAGGGGGCAAATTCACCCCTCCACTTT.

This clonotype was picked up one time. With a much larger clone just one base away, this may be a read error. This CDR3 is missing its conserved last phenylalanine or tryptophan, likely due to a read error. The rearrangement uses TRBV29-1 and TRBJ2-7; a weak D match, TRBD1 (6 bases). Between the trimmed V and J ends, which lost 4 bases and 0 bases, there was a span of 10 bases. CDR3 length equals 13 residues. In germline, CDR1 is SQVTM, CDR2 ANQGSEA. The chain's CDR3 is CSVATGYSYEQYS. CDR3 DNA sequence: TGCAGCGTTGCGACAGGATACTCCTACGAGCAGTACTCC.

This clonotype came up many times. The chain recombines TRBV7-3 with TRBJ1-1; D unclear. V shed 5 bases and J shed 8 bases, with 15 bases lying between them. The CDR3 runs to 13 residues. In germline, CDR1 is SGHTA, CDR2 FQGTGA. CDR3 sequence reads: CASSPSSPGEAFF. CDR3 DNA: TGTGCCAGCAGCCCCTCGTCCCCGGGGGAAGCTTTCTTT.